The 16 T cell receptor beta chains given below trace back to one sample, sequenced in a study of regulatory T cells in long-lasting Graves disease. According to the study, TCR beta libraries were built with iRepertoire HTBI primers and CDR3-region Arm-PCR. TCRdb passed the multiplex PCR reads through MiXCR, listing each CDR3 protein once. The table lists 310,000 or so distinct CDR3 sequences, around 19% of them singletons, with roughly 27% in the top ten. Stated time point: persistent/refractory GD, antithyroid drugs over 5 years with positive TRAb. After RNA was extracted from PBMCs, the TCR library was made from it. Material: peripheral blood mononuclear cells (PBMCs), obtained when the disease was refractory, from a patient treated with antithyroid drugs. These receptors all come from a female donor with Graves disease.

This clonotype was found many times. The J gene is TRBJ1-2, the V gene TRBV20-1; D is uncertain. The germline V gene has CDR1 DFQATT and CDR2 SNEGSKA (reference sequence). The CDR3 is 12 amino acids. Trimming shortened V by 1 base and J by 4 bases, and 7 bases separated the two germline ends. The CDR3 bases are TGCAGTGCTAGAGTTGGTTCCTATGGCTACACCTTC. It encodes CSARVGSYGYTF.

This chain uses TRBV9 with TRBJ1-1, with D unclear. CDR1 and CDR2 from the germline V gene are SGDLS and YYNGEE. The CDR3 spans 11 residues. V was pared by 3 bases and J by 10 bases, with 10 bases between. Here the CDR3 DNA reads TGTGCCAGCAGCGATGGGGTTGTAGCTTTCTTT. Translating it yields CASSDGVVAFF.

This clonotype was detected only a few times. The J gene is TRBJ1-4, the V gene TRBV19; D is unclear. Germline assignment: CDR1 LNHDA and CDR2 SQIVND (reference sequence). The V end was cut by 1 base, the J end by 8 bases, with 14 bases between. CDR3 length: 15 residues. In DNA, the CDR3 is TGTGCCAGTAGTATAGTGAGGAATGTGAGAGAAAAACTGTTTTTT. Translation: CASSIVRNVREKLFF.

The rearrangement joins TRBV29-1 to TRBJ2-3, with a tentative D call TRBD2 (6 bases). CDR3 length: 15 residues. V was cut by 3 bases and J by 2 bases, with 15 bases left in between. Germline values: CDR1 SQVTM, CDR2 ANQGSEA. CDR3 in amino acids: CSVDTRESLTDTQYF. The CDR3 region has the DNA TGCAGCGTTGACACTCGGGAGTCACTCACAGATACGCAGTATTTT.

This clonotype was seen only a few times. The V and J genes are TRBV2 and TRBJ2-2; the D gene could be TRBD1 or TRBD2 (5 bases each). Trimming shortened V by 4 bases and J by 7 bases, and 13 bases separated the two germline ends. The CDR3 is 14 amino acids. Germline assignment: CDR1 SNHLY and CDR2 FYNNEI. CDR3 DNA: TGTGCCAGCAGTGGGATCGTGGGGGACGGGGAGCTGTTTTTT. It specifies CASSGIVGDGELFF. The entire variable domain, with the rest obtained from reference TRBV2 and TRBJ2-2, is as follows: EPEVTQTPSHQVTQMGQEVILRCVPISNHLYFYWYRQILGQKVEFLVSFYNNEISEKSEIFDDQFSVERPDGSNFTLKIRSTKLEDSAMYFCASSGIVGDGELFFGEGSRLTVL.

This clonotype was seen many times. The chain recombines TRBV2 with TRBJ1-6; D call uncertain. Germline lookup yields CDR1 SNHLY and CDR2 FYNNEI. V lost 6 bases and J lost 8, with 14 bases in between. The CDR3 length is 14 residues. CDR3 region: CASRAGPTDSPLHF. DNA for the CDR3: TGTGCCAGCAGAGCCGGCCCCACGGATTCACCCCTCCACTTT.

The sample holds many counts of this clonotype. The J gene is TRBJ1-6, the V gene TRBV12-3 or TRBV12-4, with unresolved D. Trimming cost V 5 bases and J 7 bases, with 15 bases left between them. The CDR3 sequence is 15 residues long. The CDR3 sequence: CASSHTPTANSPLHF. The CDR3 DNA sequence: TGTGCCAGCAGTCACACTCCCACAGCAAATTCACCCCTCCACTTT.

At least ten counts were recorded for this clonotype. The J gene is TRBJ1-6, the V gene TRBV12-3 or TRBV12-4; D not resolved. The CDR3 is 16 amino acids. V was shortened by 5 bases and J by 0 bases, with 11 bases between the two germline ends. CDR3 bases: TGTGCCAGCAGTAACCGACACAGCTCCTATAATTCACCCCTCCACTTT. Protein product: CASSNRHSSYNSPLHF.

V gene TRBV12-3 or TRBV12-4 combines with J gene TRBJ2-5, with 9 bases lining up with TRBD2. Judging by the DNA end, TRBJ2-1 fits better; the J call may be wrong. CDR3 length equals 15 residues. The CDR3 region is CASSFSLAGYNEQFF. The CDR3 DNA reads TGTGCCAGCAGTTTTAGCCTAGCGGGATACAATGAGCAGTTCTTC.

This clonotype came up a few times. This sequence joins TRBV7-8 and TRBJ2-7; TRBD1 is a possible D gene (8 bases). CDR3 length: 16 amino acids. Germline CDR1 reads SGHVS; CDR2 reads FQNEAQ. V gave up 1 base and J gave up 2 bases, with 15 bases separating them. The CDR3 DNA is TGTGCCAGCAGCTTAGGTCGGACAGGGAGGGCCTACGAGCAGTACTTC. The encoded protein is CASSLGRTGRAYEQYF.

There are many counts of this clonotype. The chain is built from TRBV6-2 or TRBV6-3 and TRBJ2-5, with 9 bases fitting TRBD1. The CDR3 is 17 amino acids. The J segment lost 2 bases and the V segment lost 2 bases, leaving 9 bases of the junction unmatched. The germline V gene encodes CDR1 MNHEY and CDR2 SVGEGT. Written as DNA, the CDR3 is TGTGCCAGCAGTTACCTCCCCTTGGGACAGGGACAAGAGACCCAGTACTTC. Protein: CASSYLPLGQGQETQYF.

This clonotype was recorded at least ten times. The rearrangement joins TRBV2 to TRBJ2-7, with D uncertain. Per germline, CDR1 SNHLY and CDR2 FYNNEI. V was shortened by 8 bases and J by 6 bases, with 20 bases between the two germline ends. This CDR3 spans 14 amino acids. The DNA for the CDR3 is TGTGCCAGCTACAGCGCAGTCTCGCCTGGCGAGCAGTACTTC. It is translated as CASYSAVSPGEQYF.

This clonotype was found a few times. The rearrangement uses TRBV18 and TRBJ1-1; D gene ambiguous. Germline-derived CDR1 and CDR2 are KGHSH and LQKENI. The V gene lost 5 bases and the J gene lost 4 bases, with 23 bases spanning the gap. This CDR3 is 17 amino acids long. CDR3 bases: TGTGCCAGCTCATCATCTCAGCAGTTCATAGGACGCACTGAAGCTTTCTTT. Translating it yields CASSSSQQFIGRTEAFF. The whole variable domain, filled in from reference TRBV18 and TRBJ1-1, reads NAGVMQNPRHLVRRRGQEARLRCSPMKGHSHVYWYRQLPEEGLKFMVYLQKENIIDESGMPKERFSAEFPKEGPSILRIQQVVRGDSAAYFCASSSSQQFIGRTEAFFGQGTRLTVV.

The chain recombines TRBV30 with TRBJ2-7; 7 nucleotides match TRBD1. J gave up 5 bases and V 2 bases, and 12 bases lay outside the gene matches. Germline V gene sequence: CDR1 GTSNPN, CDR2 SVGIG (reference sequence). The length of the CDR3 is 15 residues. CDR3 in DNA: TGTGCCTGGAGTAGAGGAGCAGGGGGTAGGGACGAGCAGTACTTC. Translation gives CAWSRGAGGRDEQYF.

This clonotype has ten or more counts. The V and J genes are TRBV6-5 and TRBJ2-7; D unresolved. CDR1 and CDR2 from the germline V gene are MNHEY and SVGAGI. This CDR3 comprises 16 residues. With 0 bases removed from V and 3 bases from J, the gap between germline ends came to 15 bases. The CDR3 region is CASSYSRPGDGYEQYF. Here the CDR3 DNA reads TGTGCCAGCAGTTACTCCCGGCCGGGTGATGGCTACGAGCAGTACTTC.

This clonotype was seen more than once but under ten times. V is TRBV20-1 and J is TRBJ1-5; 11 bases fit TRBD1. J was trimmed by 7 bases and V by 2 bases; bases with no gene match: 4. The CDR3 runs 14 residues. Germline V gene lookup returns CDR1 DFQATT and CDR2 SNEGSKA (reference sequence). CDR3 loop: CSARIGTGGQPQHF. The CDR3 DNA is TGCAGTGCTAGAATCGGGACAGGGGGACAGCCCCAGCATTTT.